Here is one TCR beta chain with its context. Its specific antigen is unknown. Base-call qualities are not available, and no considerably larger clone is one nucleotide away. At one collaborating source in Seattle, patients were enrolled during active infection and were followed longitudinally through the course of disease. Collaborating institutions collected whole blood in K2EDTA tubes following their own protocols. Collaborator samples were shipped for TCRbeta analysis as frozen whole blood, isolated PBMCs, or DNA extracted from either sample type. Relative to germline, V is missing 4 bases and J is missing 0 bases, with 4 bases of the junction outside any gene match. The germline V gene (reference sequence) sets CDR1 to LNHDA and CDR2 to SQIVND. The CDR3 spans 15 residues, from the cysteine through the phenylalanine. Kept here is only the CDR3 DNA, which spans 45 bases and is read in frame from base 1.

The immunoSEQ Assay, a bias-controlled multiplex PCR, was used to amplify TCRbeta CDR3 regions from genomic DNA. As for how the authors treated the data: The number of nucleated cells in each sample was estimated from the amplification of reference gene primers within the assay. To quantify the absolute abundance of each unique TCRbeta CDR3 rearrangement, sequence reads were collapsed and filtered. Productive Simpson clonality was computed per sample as the square root of Simpson's diversity index over productive rearrangements. Entries here come from immuneACCESS through TCRdb and include only in-frame sequences with V and J called. Some clones fail to appear in such tables; in the studies checked, an unresolved V gene covers under half of the shortfall, and the cause of the remainder is unknown. V and J calls and clone size are given by that table; D and trimming were obtained from the DNA. This sample holds 20,000 to 30,000 clones; 81% were observed only once. 2% to 2.5% of the sample belongs to the ten largest clones.

The data were taken from a study of blood T cell repertoires in COVID-19 (dated by TCRdb to 2018 to 2021). For context, the study as a whole: Collaborator samples came from the United States, Italy and Spain and covered acute and convalescent phases of COVID-19. Samples were obtained from the ongoing ImmuneRACE study (first 160 participants) and from about 1,300 subjects provided by 6 global collaborators. Sample metadata almost always included a de-identified subject ID, COVID-19 status, age in years and sex. The prospective study material was composed of cDNA or gDNA derived from T cells, B-cell-depleted T cells, or PBMCs. Subjects who had been exposed to COVID-19, were actively infected with it, or had recovered from it provided the deeply sampled blood TCRbeta repertoires that made up the dataset. A freely available public database, intended as a resource for researchers studying the immune response to SARS-CoV-2, is where the repertoires were released. Where available, HLA class I and class II types were obtained from metadata supplied by the sample provider rather than from assay-based typing.

Overall study results and their limits: The amount of clinical and demographic metadata varied by source and participant and was provided uncurated.

Material for sequencing was peripheral blood. The clonotype was recovered from a woman aged 70-85 years with COVID-19, enrolled during active disease. The chain was built from TRBV19 and TRBJ2-3, and 7 junction bases match TRBD2. The CDR3 region: CASSTYSGSTDTQYF. The nucleotide sequence is given as TGTGCCAGTAGTACATATAGCGGGAGCACAGATACGCAGTATTTT.